These 21 T cell receptor beta chains were sequenced from one sample in a study of blood T cell repertoires in COVID-19. The table came from immunoSEQ multiplex PCR; TCRdb's copy has only in-frame clones and leaves some out. The data show roughly 330,000 clones, with 65% to 90% seen just once and less than 11% held by the top ten. The sequenced sample was PBMCs or T cells enriched from blood (not recorded which). These receptor sequences come from a woman in her late teens or twenties who had recovered from COVID-19.

A single count supports this clone. The chain combines TRBV5-6 with TRBJ2-3, with 7 bases identical to TRBD1. This CDR3 contains 15 residues. The V segment lost 3 bases and the J segment 0 bases; nucleotides outside the gene matches: 4. From germline, CDR1 is SGHDT and CDR2 YYEEEE. The CDR3 DNA is TGTGCCAGCAGCTGGGACAGACATAGCACAGATACGCAGTATTTT. Translation: CASSWDRHSTDTQYF.

This rearrangement joins TRBV29-1 to TRBJ1-5; D might be TRBD1 (5 bases). This CDR3 is 14 amino acids long. V lost 6 bases to trimming and J lost 5 bases, with 17 bases between them. Germline CDR1 and CDR2: SQVTM and ANQGSEA. The CDR3 DNA reads as TGCAGCGTGTCGGTAGGAGGGGCTGATCAGCCCCAGCATTTT. Translated, it gives CSVSVGGADQPQHF.

The gene calls are TRBV7-2 and TRBJ2-5, with a possible D match to TRBD1 (6 bases). Germline V gives CDR1 SGHTA, CDR2 FQGNSA. The germline V and J ends were trimmed by 3 bases and 1 base, with 9 bases remaining between them. The CDR3 runs 14 residues. The CDR3, as DNA: TGTGCCAGCAGCTTCCAGGGGCTCCAAGAGACCCAGTACTTC. Its translation is CASSFQGLQETQYF.

This chain links TRBV5-4 with TRBJ2-1, with TRBD1 matching 10 bases. This CDR3 has 16 amino acids. V was pared by 5 bases and J by 7 bases, with 12 bases of the junction left unmatched. Germline V gives CDR1 SGHNT, CDR2 YYREEE (reference sequence). The CDR3 here is CASRPFDRGLGNEQFF. CDR3 sequence (DNA): TGTGCCAGCAGACCCTTCGACAGGGGGCTAGGAAATGAGCAGTTCTTC.

The chain couples TRBV6-5 to TRBJ2-7; 9 nucleotides align to TRBD1. The germline gives CDR1 MNHEY, CDR2 SVGAGI. V was clipped by 2 bases and J by 3 bases; unmatched bases: 5. The CDR3 runs 15 residues. CDR3 amino acids: CASSYAGQGIYEQYF. CDR3 DNA sequence: TGTGCCAGCAGTTACGCGGGACAGGGCATCTACGAGCAGTACTTC.

The rearrangement joins TRBV19 to TRBJ2-5; a possible D gene is TRBD1 (6 bases). CDR3 length equals 13 residues. Looked up from germline, CDR1 is LNHDA and CDR2 is SQIVND (reference sequence). With 5 bases removed from V and 3 bases from J, the gap between germline ends came to 10 bases. Here the CDR3 DNA reads TGTGCCAGTAGTCCTGCAGGGGAAGAGACCCAGTACTTC. Residues: CASSPAGEETQYF.

In this sample, this clone turned up a few times. The rearrangement links TRBV4-1 to TRBJ2-2; TRBD1 matches at 9 bases. The CDR3 has 15 amino acids. Germline V lookup: CDR1 MGHRA, CDR2 YSYEKL. Trimming at V came to 4 bases and at J to 4 bases, leaving 4 bases not matched to a gene. For the CDR3, the DNA is TGCGCCAGCAGCCTAACAGGGGGCGGCACCGGGGAGCTGTTTTTT. This sequence encodes CASSLTGGGTGELFF.

This chain connects TRBV5-1 to TRBJ2-3; D call uncertain. CDR1 SGHRS and CDR2 YFSETQ come from the germline V gene. The CDR3 is 15 residues long. V shed 0 bases and J shed 1 base, with 9 bases lying between them. CDR3 DNA sequence: TGCGCCAGCAGCTTGGGAGCGTCCGGCACAGATACGCAGTATTTT. This codes for CASSLGASGTDTQYF.

This clone was detected once. The CDR3 reads CASSRPGTAENTEAFF. The CDR3 DNA follows: TGTGCCAGCAGTCGGCCCGGGACAGCTGAGAACACTGAAGCTTTCTTT. The J gene is TRBJ1-1, the V gene TRBV28; 7 bases are a match to TRBD1. The CDR3 consists of 16 residues. Germline V gene sequence: CDR1 MDHEN, CDR2 SYDVKM. The V segment lost 5 bases and the J segment 1 base; nucleotides outside the gene matches: 10.

V usage is TRBV28 and J usage is TRBJ1-5; D is ambiguous. CDR3 size: 18 residues. The ends were cut back, 0 bases at V and 0 bases at J, with 15 bases in the middle. Per the germline V gene, CDR1 is MDHEN and CDR2 is SYDVKM. CDR3 sequence (DNA): TGTGCCAGCAGTTTATGGAAACTGGGCAGTTATAGCAATCAGCCCCAGCATTTT. Its protein is CASSLWKLGSYSNQPQHF. The full variable domain, rest sourced from reference TRBV28 and TRBJ1-5, is DVKVTQSSRYLVKRTGEKVFLECVQDMDHENMFWYRQDPGLGLRLIYFSYDVKMKEKGDIPEGYSVSREKKERFSLILESASTNQTSMYLCASSLWKLGSYSNQPQHFGDGTRLSIL.

The V call is TRBV3-1 (or the pseudogene TRBV3-2), the J call TRBJ1-5; a possible D gene is TRBD1 (5 bases). The CDR3 runs 18 residues. Germline V gives CDR1 LGHDT, CDR2 YNNKEL (reference sequence). V lost 0 bases and J lost 2, with 17 bases in between. The CDR3 coding sequence is TGTGCCAGCAGCCAAGATTCTTCCGGGGGTTTGGGCAATCAGCCCCAGCATTTT. Translated: CASSQDSSGGLGNQPQHF.

In this sample, this clone turned up once. The chain couples TRBV6-1 to TRBJ2-7, with a tentative D call TRBD2 (5 bases). CDR3 length equals 12 residues. V was cut by 2 bases and J by 5 bases, with 7 bases left in between. Germline-derived CDR1 and CDR2 are MNHNS and SASEGT. Here the CDR3 reads CASSERGNEQYF. The CDR3 nucleotides read TGTGCCAGCAGTGAAAGAGGGAACGAGCAGTACTTC.

V gene TRBV5-1 combines with J gene TRBJ2-5; 11 positions match TRBD2. The CDR3 spans 14 residues. Trimming removed 5 bases from V and 5 bases from J; junction bases left unmatched: 5. From germline, CDR1 is SGHRS and CDR2 YFSETQ. CDR3 in DNA: TGCGCCAGCAGGGCTAGCGGGAGGTTTGAGACCCAGTACTTC. Its translation: CASRASGRFETQYF.

The rearrangement links TRBV3-1 (or the pseudogene TRBV3-2) to TRBJ2-5, with 13 bases identical to TRBD2. This CDR3 has 16 residues. Trimming took 3 bases from V and 1 from J; bases not matched to a gene: 2. Germline V gene lookup returns CDR1 LGHDT and CDR2 YNNKEL (reference sequence). CDR3 amino acids: CASSHGLAGAQETQYF. In DNA form, the CDR3 reads TGTGCCAGCAGCCATGGACTAGCGGGGGCCCAAGAGACCCAGTACTTC.

The genes are TRBV28 and TRBJ2-1, with D possibly being TRBD2 (6 bases). This CDR3 is 14 amino acids long. Trimming stripped 2 bases from V and 7 bases from J, with 12 bases between. In germline, CDR1 is MDHEN, CDR2 SYDVKM. DNA for the CDR3: TGTGCCAGCAGTTTACACGGGAGTAAAAATGAGCAGTTCTTC. Translating gives CASSLHGSKNEQFF. Using reference TRBV28 and TRBJ2-1 for the parts outside the CDR3, the full variable domain is DVKVTQSSRYLVKRTGEKVFLECVQDMDHENMFWYRQDPGLGLRLIYFSYDVKMKEKGDIPEGYSVSREKKERFSLILESASTNQTSMYLCASSLHGSKNEQFFGPGTRLTVL.

This clone appeared once. The J gene is TRBJ2-7, the V gene TRBV9, with D hard to call. Trimming pared 4 bases from V and 4 bases from J, leaving 9 bases between. The CDR3 is 12 residues long. The germline V gene has CDR1 SGDLS and CDR2 YYNGEE. DNA for the CDR3: TGTGCCAGCAGCCCAGGAAGATACGAGCAGTACTTC. Amino acids: CASSPGRYEQYF.

The chain carries TRBV19 and TRBJ1-1; no clear D gene. The V and J ends lost 5 bases and 0 bases respectively, with 7 bases between them. Germline-derived CDR1 and CDR2 are LNHDA and SQIVND (reference sequence). The length of the CDR3 is 13 residues. As DNA, the CDR3 is TGTGCCAGTAGTTTACATGTGAACACTGAAGCTTTCTTT. It yields the protein CASSLHVNTEAFF.

This clone showed up just a few times. The V and J genes are TRBV2 and TRBJ1-5; D not certain. The CDR3 covers 16 residues. The germline V gene has CDR1 SNHLY and CDR2 FYNNEI. V lost 5 bases and J 3 bases, leaving 17 bases between the germline ends. This chain's CDR3 is CASSSPPGLFNQPQHF. CDR3 coding DNA: TGTGCCAGCAGTAGTCCCCCCGGACTGTTCAATCAGCCCCAGCATTTT.

This clone has just one count. The chain has TRBV27 and TRBJ1-5; a possible D gene is TRBD1 (6 bases). Germline V gives CDR1 MNHEY, CDR2 SMNVEV (reference sequence). The CDR3 spans 14 residues. Trimming removed 5 bases from V and 1 base from J, with 9 bases in between. The CDR3 region has the DNA TGTGCCAGCAGTCCTGGACAGAGCAATCAGCCCCAGCATTTT. Translation gives CASSPGQSNQPQHF.

In its sample, this clone was seen once. V is TRBV5-1 and J is TRBJ2-2; D perhaps matches TRBD2 (5 bases). CDR1 is SGHRS and CDR2 is YFSETQ in the germline V gene. This CDR3 is built from 17 residues. Trimming pared 0 bases from V and 2 bases from J, leaving 14 bases between. This chain's CDR3 is CASSLAIGLINTGELFF. The CDR3 DNA follows: TGCGCCAGCAGCTTGGCCATCGGACTGATAAACACCGGGGAGCTGTTTTTT.

The chain combines TRBV5-1 with TRBJ1-2; D is perhaps TRBD1 (5 bases). Trimming took 3 bases from V and 7 from J, leaving 13 bases between them. The CDR3 has 13 residues. In germline, CDR1 is SGHRS, CDR2 YFSETQ. CDR3 amino acids: CASSSGGLGGYTF. CDR3 DNA: TGCGCCAGCAGCTCCGGGGGTTTAGGTGGCTACACCTTC.